This record concerns one T cell receptor beta chain sequence. This sample is part of a study of shared clonotypes between healthy human individuals. CDR1 MGHRA and CDR2 YSYEKL come from the germline V gene. This CDR3 has 17 amino acids. The V and J ends lost 3 bases and 9 bases respectively, with 27 bases between them. Using immunoSEQ multiplex PCR, the repertoire was profiled, and TCRdb retains in-frame clones only, with some absent. The sample contains 2.3 million or so clones, over 85% of which appear only once. Specimen: naive CD4+ T cells from PBMCs. Subset reported: CD45RA+ positively selected. The sequence was obtained from a man aged 18 to 35 in good health. Some clones in this sample may be carry-over from other donors' samples. The rearrangement links TRBV4-1 to TRBJ2-7; D might be TRBD2 (6 bases). The DNA for the CDR3 is TGCGCCAGCAGCCAGGGTACGGAGGGACGAAGGGGCTGGGGGCAGTACTTC. Translating gives CASSQGTEGRRGWGQYF.